The 23 T cell receptor beta chains listed next were all sequenced from one sample in a study of CXCR3-negative and CXCR3-positive naive CD8 T cells. In preparing the TRB cDNA libraries, 5' RACE with UMI labels was used. TCRdb reanalyzed the 5' RACE reads, giving one entry per CDR3 protein sequence and no DNA. The sample has 70,000 to 100,000 distinct CDR3 sequences; the top ten hold approximately 1.5%. Specimen: naive CXCR3- CD8+ T cells from blood. Subset given: CD45RO-CCR7+CD27+CD95- naive CD8+ T cells lacking CXCR3 (TNR3-). All receptors derive from a human donor in good health. Some clones in this sample may be carry-over from other donors' samples.

V is TRBV29-1 and J is TRBJ2-3; TCRdb's assignment of TRBD2 cannot be checked, as there is no DNA. The CDR3 has 17 amino acids. The germline CDR1 and CDR2 sequences are SQVTM and ANQGSEA. CDR3 amino acids: CSVESGGVSRSTDTQYF.

The chain employs TRBV11-3 and TRBJ2-1; the TCRdb D gene call, TRBD2, has no DNA to confirm it. Per germline, CDR1 SGHNT and CDR2 YENEEA. The CDR3 sequence is 12 residues long. The CDR3 reads CASSFAGSEQFF. Full variable domain (remainder filled in from reference TRBV11-3 and TRBJ2-1): EAGVVQSPRYKIIEKKQPVAFWCNPISGHNTLYWYLQNLGQGPELLIRYENEEAVDDSQLPKDRFSAERLKGVDSTLKIQPAELGDSAVYLCASSFAGSEQFFGPGTRLTVL.

The chain joins TRBV7-2 to TRBJ1-4; as DNA is missing, the TRBD1 call by TCRdb cannot be tested. The CDR3 loop spans 14 amino acids. Germline CDR1 SGHTA, CDR2 FQGNSA. CDR3 in amino acids: CASSIRVASGKLFF.

The rearrangement joins TRBV20-1 to TRBJ2-3; checking the TCRdb D call of TRBD1 is not possible without DNA. Germline V gene data show CDR1 as DFQATT and CDR2 as SNEGSKA (reference sequence). The CDR3 has 16 amino acids. The CDR3 loop is CSARNLSGVVADTQYF.

This rearrangement joins TRBV4-2 to TRBJ2-7; the D call of TRBD2 rests on TCRdb alone, since no DNA is present to check it. Germline V lookup: CDR1 LGHNA, CDR2 YNFKEQ. This CDR3 region has 16 residues. This chain's CDR3 is CASSQEFSGGSYEEYF.

V usage is TRBV13 and J usage is TRBJ2-7; the TCRdb call, TRBD1, lacks DNA for checking. This CDR3 region has 14 residues. The V gene's germline CDR1 is PRHDT and CDR2 FYEKMQ (reference sequence). CDR3 protein: CASSFWSHQYEQYF.

The chain joins TRBV7-2 to TRBJ2-7; TCRdb picks TRBD1, but there is no DNA to check that call. CDR1 and CDR2 (germline): SGHTA, FQGNSA. This CDR3 has 16 amino acids. The CDR3: CASSVIGSRPGYEQYF.

The chain couples TRBV28 to TRBJ2-5; there is no DNA to check the TCRdb D call of TRBD2. The CDR3 is 18 amino acids. Germline V gene sequence: CDR1 MDHEN, CDR2 SYDVKM. The CDR3 sequence: CASSLYHGTSGDAETQYF.

V gene TRBV29-1 combines with J gene TRBJ2-7; the D gene TCRdb calls, TRBD1, cannot be checked with no DNA. Germline loops: CDR1 SQVTM, CDR2 ANQGSEA. The CDR3 is 15 residues long. The CDR3 sequence is CSVEVTRTGGYEQYF.

The chain recombines TRBV6-6 with TRBJ1-5; with no DNA, the TCRdb D assignment of TRBD1 cannot be verified. The germline CDR1 and CDR2 sequences are MNHNY and SVGAGI (reference sequence). The CDR3 is 18 amino acids. CDR3: CASSYSTRQSYSNQPQHF.

This rearrangement joins TRBV13 to TRBJ1-2; with no DNA, the TCRdb D assignment of TRBD1 cannot be verified. Per the germline V gene, CDR1 is PRHDT and CDR2 is FYEKMQ (reference sequence). The CDR3 is 14 amino acids. CDR3 sequence: CASSRGQGTYGYTF.

The chain uses TRBV5-1 and TRBJ2-7; TCRdb's assignment of TRBD1 cannot be checked, as there is no DNA. The CDR3 sequence is 14 residues long. Looked up from germline, CDR1 is SGHRS and CDR2 is YFSETQ. CDR3 sequence reads: CASSHDRGADEQYF.

V usage is TRBV28 and J usage is TRBJ2-7; TCRdb returns TRBD1, unconfirmable since there is no DNA. Looked up from germline, CDR1 is MDHEN and CDR2 is SYDVKM. The CDR3 is 13 amino acids. Here the CDR3 reads CASSFSEGTEQYF.

The chain employs TRBV27 and TRBJ1-5. Looked up from germline, CDR1 is MNHEY and CDR2 is SMNVEV (reference sequence). The CDR3 loop spans 14 amino acids. The CDR3 sequence is CASSYRGGDQPQHF.

The CDR3 spells CATSRDRRFTGELFF. The V gene is TRBV15, the J gene TRBJ2-2. Germline loops: CDR1 LNHNV, CDR2 YYDKDF (reference sequence). The CDR3 extends over 15 amino acids.

This sequence joins TRBV29-1 and TRBJ2-2; TCRdb outputs TRBD2, but without DNA this stays unchecked. CDR1 and CDR2 from the germline V gene are SQVTM and ANQGSEA. The CDR3 runs to 14 residues. The CDR3 spells CSVTSGPNTGELFF.

This sequence joins TRBV4-1 and TRBJ2-7; TCRdb's D gene call, TRBD1, goes unchecked for lack of DNA. CDR3 size: 15 residues. CDR1 MGHRA and CDR2 YSYEKL come from the germline V gene. This CDR3 is CASSLTPDRGYEQYF.

The chain carries TRBV3-1 and TRBJ2-5; absent DNA, TCRdb's TRBD1 call cannot be checked. The length of the CDR3 is 16 residues. Germline CDR1 reads LGHDT; CDR2 reads YNNKEL (reference sequence). CDR3 in amino acids: CASSLYSRGLQETQYF.

The chain joins TRBV29-1 to TRBJ1-2. Germline V gene data show CDR1 as SQVTM and CDR2 as ANQGSEA. This CDR3 contains 13 residues. CDR3 residues: CSVEEGFNYGYTF.

The chain recombines TRBV4-2 with TRBJ1-6. The CDR3 runs 17 residues. Germline V gene lookup returns CDR1 LGHNA and CDR2 YNFKEQ. CDR3 loop: CASSQEDRSSYNSPLHF.

The chain recombines TRBV7-9 with TRBJ1-2; TCRdb's D call of TRBD1 is untestable without DNA. The length of the CDR3 is 14 residues. In germline, CDR1 is SEHNR, CDR2 FQNEAQ (reference sequence). CDR3 amino acids: CASSFSGTDYGYTF.

The chain has TRBV28 and TRBJ2-7; the D gene TCRdb calls, TRBD1, cannot be checked with no DNA. The CDR3 is made up of 13 amino acids. CDR1 and CDR2 from the germline V gene are MDHEN and SYDVKM. CDR3 residues: CASDSGDTYEQYF.

The chain carries TRBV5-5 and TRBJ2-1; TCRdb selects TRBD1, and the lack of DNA leaves this call unchecked. The germline gives CDR1 SGHKS, CDR2 YYEKEE (reference sequence). The CDR3 is 16 residues long. The CDR3 is CASRDLTREKYNEQFF.